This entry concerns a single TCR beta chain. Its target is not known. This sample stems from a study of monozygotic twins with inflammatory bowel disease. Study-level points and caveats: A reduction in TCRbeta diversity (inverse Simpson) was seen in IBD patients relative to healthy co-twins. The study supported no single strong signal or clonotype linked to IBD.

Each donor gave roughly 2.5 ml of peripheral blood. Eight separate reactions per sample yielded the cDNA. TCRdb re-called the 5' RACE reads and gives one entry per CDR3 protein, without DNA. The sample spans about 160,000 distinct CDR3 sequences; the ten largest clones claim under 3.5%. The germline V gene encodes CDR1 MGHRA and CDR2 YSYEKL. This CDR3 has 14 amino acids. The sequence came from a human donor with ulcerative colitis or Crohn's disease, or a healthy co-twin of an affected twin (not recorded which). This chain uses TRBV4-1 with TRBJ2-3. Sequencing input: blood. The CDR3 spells CASSPAISYDTQYF.